In its sample, the clone carrying this T cell receptor (beta chain) was seen once. The antigen remains undetermined. V was shortened by 4 bases and J by 4 bases, with 11 bases between the two germline ends. The CDR3 contains 13 residues. From germline, CDR1 is MNHNS and CDR2 SASEGT. The source of the sample is a study of cytomegalovirus exposure and HLA in healthy donors. Study background: A preliminary data release comprised 70 million to 95 million unique TCRs obtained from HLA-typed donors. Overall study results and limits: Highly shared variants forming one cluster were likely a sequencing artifact. Specific recognition of CMV antigens was confirmed in vitro for a few chains (all CMV-associated).

Primers included in the PCR were 60 Vbeta and 13 Jbeta primers. Sequenced by immunoSEQ multiplex PCR; TCRdb stores in-frame clones only, minus some. The sample has around 130,000 clones; 80% to 90% are singletons. Everyone who donated was a healthy bone marrow donor. This receptor was obtained from a woman under 30 in good health and CMV-seropositive. The source material was PBMCs. This chain connects TRBV6-1 to TRBJ2-7, with no clear D. The DNA of the CDR3 is TGTGCCAGCAGTGCGCGGCAGATATACGAGCAGTACTTC. Protein: CASSARQIYEQYF.